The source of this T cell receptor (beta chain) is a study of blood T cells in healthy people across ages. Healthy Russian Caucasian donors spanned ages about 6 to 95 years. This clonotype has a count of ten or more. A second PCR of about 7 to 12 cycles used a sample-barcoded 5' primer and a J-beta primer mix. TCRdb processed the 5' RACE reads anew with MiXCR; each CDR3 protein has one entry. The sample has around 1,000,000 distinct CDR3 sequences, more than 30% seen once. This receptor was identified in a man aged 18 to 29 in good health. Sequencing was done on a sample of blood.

CDR3 residues: CSASWRQRTDTQYF. CDR3 nucleotide sequence: TGCAGTGCTAGTTGGCGGCAGCGCACAGATACGCAGTATTTT. The rearrangement uses TRBV20-1 and TRBJ2-3; no reliable D call. The CDR3 extends over 14 amino acids. The germline V gene has CDR1 DFQATT and CDR2 SNEGSKA (reference sequence). V lost 3 bases to trimming and J lost 1 base, with 11 bases between them.